These T cell receptor beta chains were read from a single sample in a study of human T cells and chemical hapten exposure. TCRdb fed the RACE reads into MiXCR, producing one record per CDR3 protein. The sample lists about 120,000 distinct CDR3 sequences; less than 15% were seen once. Source: whole blood, taken in connection with sensitization to the hapten diphenylcyclopropenone (DPC). The origin of the receptors is a woman aged 18-29 years with alopecia areata. Some clones in this sample may be carry-over from other donors' samples. CDR3s include the opening cysteine and the closing phenylalanine or tryptophan. Each record gives: CDR3 length, D gene, clone size, J gene, V gene, CDR3 protein, CDR3 DNA. The D gene is left open where the match is weak. The size entry is marked missing in some rows and otherwise reads once, few, many or a size class.

len: 14; d_gene: -; abundance: few; j_gene: TRBJ2-2; v_gene: TRBV2; CDR3aa: CASSGLLGTGELFF; CDR3nt: TGTGCCAGCAGTGGGCTCTTGGGGACCGGGGAGCTGTTTTTT
len: 15; d_gene: TRBD1; abundance: few; j_gene: TRBJ1-1; v_gene: TRBV6-4; CDR3aa: CASSRTGGLGTEAFF; CDR3nt: TGTGCCAGCAGCCGGACAGGGGGCCTTGGCACTGAAGCTTTCTTT
len: 17; d_gene: TRBD1; abundance: -; j_gene: TRBJ2-1; v_gene: TRBV12-3/TRBV12-4; CDR3aa: CASRKRAGQGSYNEQFF; CDR3nt: TGTGCCAGCAGAAAAAGAGCGGGACAGGGTTCCTACAATGAGCAGTTCTTC
len: 13; d_gene: -; abundance: few; j_gene: TRBJ2-7; v_gene: TRBV6-5; CDR3aa: CASSYKSTYEQYF; CDR3nt: TGTGCCAGCAGTTACAAGAGTACCTACGAGCAGTACTTC
len: 14; d_gene: TRBD1; abundance: many; j_gene: TRBJ1-1; v_gene: TRBV10-3; CDR3aa: CAIRNGQVFTEAFF; CDR3nt: TGTGCCATCAGAAACGGACAGGTTTTCACTGAAGCTTTCTTT
len: 17; d_gene: -; abundance: many; j_gene: TRBJ2-3; v_gene: TRBV4-3; CDR3aa: CASSQDRRDSLTDTQYF; CDR3nt: TGCGCCAGCAGCCAAGATCGGAGGGACTCCCTCACAGATACGCAGTATTTT
len: 15; d_gene: TRBD2; abundance: many; j_gene: TRBJ2-3; v_gene: TRBV11-2; CDR3aa: CASSLNGGTTDTQYF; CDR3nt: TGTGCCAGCAGCTTAAACGGGGGGACCACAGATACGCAGTATTTT
len: 12; d_gene: TRBD1; abundance: many; j_gene: TRBJ2-7; v_gene: TRBV20-1; CDR3aa: CSARTGGFEQYF; CDR3nt: TGCAGTGCTCGGACAGGGGGATTCGAGCAGTACTTC
len: 12; d_gene: -; abundance: -; j_gene: TRBJ1-1; v_gene: TRBV12-3/TRBV12-4; CDR3aa: CASSLGGLEAFF; CDR3nt: TGTGCCAGCAGTTTGGGCGGTTTGGAAGCTTTCTTT
len: 14; d_gene: TRBD2; abundance: few; j_gene: TRBJ2-3; v_gene: TRBV20-1; CDR3aa: CSALAGGFTDTQYF; CDR3nt: TGCAGTGCTCTAGCGGGGGGATTCACAGATACGCAGTATTTT
len: 15; d_gene: -; abundance: few; j_gene: TRBJ1-1; v_gene: TRBV6-5; CDR3aa: CASSYGETSDTEAFF; CDR3nt: TGTGCCAGCAGTTACGGAGAGACTAGTGACACTGAAGCTTTCTTT